One and the same sample provided the 8 T cell receptor beta chains below, sequenced in a study of shared clonotypes between healthy human individuals. Terminally differentiated effector memory CD45RA+ cells were excluded from the naive CD8 cells, which were CD45RO-negative and positively selected for CCR7. Assay: immunoSEQ multiplex PCR; the TCRdb copy retains only in-frame clones and omits some. The table has around 2,100,000 clones, approximately 95% seen once. Sequenced sample: naive CD8+ T cells sorted from blood. The receptors derive from a man younger than 30 in good health.

The CDR3, as DNA: TGTGCCAGCACTCGGGCAGGGCCGAACACTGAAGCTTTCTTT. This gives the protein CASTRAGPNTEAFF. The chain uses TRBV2 and TRBJ1-1, with D possibly TRBD1 on 5 matching bases. CDR1 and CDR2 from the germline V gene are SNHLY and FYNNEI. The V gene lost 7 bases and the J gene lost 1 base, with 13 bases spanning the gap. The CDR3 runs to 14 residues.

A remark on this clone: Other DNA sequences in this specimen translate into the identical CDR3. The chain links TRBV5-1 to TRBJ1-1; unclear D gene. CDR3 length: 12 residues. V was shortened by 1 base and J by 5 bases, with 6 bases between the two germline ends. Germline V gene lookup returns CDR1 SGHRS and CDR2 YFSETQ. The CDR3 is CASSLYGTEAFF. CDR3 sequence (DNA): TGCGCCAGCAGCTTGTATGGGACTGAAGCTTTCTTT.

On this clone itself: In the same sample, other DNA sequences code for this CDR3. The rearrangement uses TRBV28 and TRBJ2-1; 9 bases are shared with TRBD2. The CDR3 totals 14 residues. V dropped 6 bases and J dropped 5; count of bases not matched to a gene: 5. Per germline, CDR1 MDHEN and CDR2 SYDVKM. CDR3 sequence: CASSLSGGDNEQFF. The CDR3, as DNA: TGTGCCAGCAGCCTTAGCGGGGGAGACAATGAGCAGTTCTTC.

The chain combines TRBV5-6 with TRBJ1-4; 7 bases fit TRBD1. The CDR3 contains 16 residues. V gave up 7 bases and J gave up 6 bases; unmatched junction bases: 15. The V gene's germline CDR1 is SGHDT and CDR2 YYEEEE. CDR3 region: CASSGGTGEGDEKLFF. As DNA, the CDR3 is TGTGCCAGCTCTGGGGGTACAGGGGAGGGAGATGAAAAACTGTTTTTT.

The chain is built from TRBV30 and TRBJ1-2; 9 bases are a match to TRBD1. V dropped 5 bases and J dropped 3; count of bases not matched to a gene: 4. The CDR3 extends over 13 amino acids. Germline V gene sequence: CDR1 GTSNPN, CDR2 SVGIG (reference sequence). CDR3 sequence (DNA): TGTGCCTGGGGGGACAGGGAGTACTATGGCTACACCTTC. It specifies CAWGDREYYGYTF. The full variable domain, rest sourced from reference TRBV30 and TRBJ1-2, is SQTIHQWPATLVQPVGSPLSLECTVEGTSNPNLYWYRQAAGRGLQLLFYSVGIGQISSEVPQNLSASRPQDRQFILSSKKLLLSDSGFYLCAWGDREYYGYTFGSGTRLTVV.

This chain links TRBV29-1 with TRBJ2-3; no definite D call. The V and J ends lost 7 bases and 0 bases respectively, with 11 bases between them. The CDR3 is made up of 13 amino acids. Germline-derived CDR1 and CDR2 are SQVTM and ANQGSEA. Here the CDR3 DNA reads TGCAGCGCGCCCGACCTTAGCACAGATACGCAGTATTTT. It codes for CSAPDLSTDTQYF.

The chain links TRBV6-5 to TRBJ2-1; 12 nucleotides match TRBD1. Losses at the gene ends were 0 bases for V and 8 bases for J; bases not matched to a gene: 2. Germline V CDR1 and CDR2: MNHEY, SVGAGI. CDR3 size: 15 residues. This chain's CDR3 is CASSYSGQGAYEQFF. CDR3 nucleotides: TGTGCCAGCAGTTACTCGGGACAGGGGGCGTATGAGCAGTTCTTC.

The chain joins TRBV2 to TRBJ2-7, with TRBD2 matching 7 bases. V lost 1 base and J lost 3; bases outside the gene matches: 9. The CDR3 has 16 residues. The germline V gene has CDR1 SNHLY and CDR2 FYNNEI. The CDR3 region is CASSEDDPGLSYEQYF. CDR3 coding DNA: TGTGCCAGCAGTGAAGACGACCCGGGACTAAGCTACGAGCAGTACTTC.